This T cell receptor beta chain was sequenced during a study of T cell responses to AZD1222 COVID-19 vaccine. Study results and limitations: Researchers took repertoire samples only after the peak T cell response had come.

Remarks on this clone: What it recognizes is unknown.

Using immunoSEQ multiplex PCR, the repertoire was profiled, and TCRdb retains in-frame clones only, with some absent. The data contain fewer than 200,000 clones, about 86% of them seen just once; the ten biggest clones take up 0.49%. The CDR3 has 14 amino acids. Trimming removed 1 base from V and 5 bases from J, with 11 bases in between. Germline V gene sequence: CDR1 SGDLS, CDR2 YYNGEE. Sequenced material: peripheral blood, taken on day 0 of AZD1222 vaccination. The chain is built from TRBV9 and TRBJ2-3, with D perhaps TRBD1 (6 bases). This receptor was identified in an adult in good health. As DNA, the CDR3 is TGTGCCAGCAGCGTAAAGGGGGTTGGAGATACGCAGTATTTT. Its translation is CASSVKGVGDTQYF. The full variable domain, completed using reference TRBV9 and TRBJ2-3, is DSGVTQTPKHLITATGQRVTLRCSPRSGDLSVYWYQQSLDQGLQFLIQYYNGEERAKGNILERFSAQQFPDLHSELNLSSLELGDSALYFCASSVKGVGDTQYFGPGTRLTVL.